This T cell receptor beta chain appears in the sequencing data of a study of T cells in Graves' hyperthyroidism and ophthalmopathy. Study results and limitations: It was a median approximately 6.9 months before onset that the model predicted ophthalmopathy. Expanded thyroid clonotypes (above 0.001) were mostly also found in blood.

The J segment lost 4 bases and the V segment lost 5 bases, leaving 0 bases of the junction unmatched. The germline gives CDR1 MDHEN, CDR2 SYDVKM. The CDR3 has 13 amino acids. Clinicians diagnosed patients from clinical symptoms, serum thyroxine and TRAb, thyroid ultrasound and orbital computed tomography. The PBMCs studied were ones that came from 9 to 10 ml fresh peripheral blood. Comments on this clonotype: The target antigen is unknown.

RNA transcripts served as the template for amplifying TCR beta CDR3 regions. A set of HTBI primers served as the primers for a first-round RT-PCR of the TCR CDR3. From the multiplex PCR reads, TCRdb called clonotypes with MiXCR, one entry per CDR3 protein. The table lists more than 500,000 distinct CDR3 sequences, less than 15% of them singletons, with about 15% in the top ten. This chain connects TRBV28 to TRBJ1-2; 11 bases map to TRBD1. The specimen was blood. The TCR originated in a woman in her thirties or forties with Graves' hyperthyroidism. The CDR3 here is CASSGTGGYGYTF. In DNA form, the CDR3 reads TGTGCCAGCAGTGGGACAGGGGGCTATGGCTACACCTTC.